This entry lists 19 T cell receptor beta chains sequenced from one sample in a study of prognosis after radiotherapy for stage I lung cancer. Multiplex PCR in two rounds served to amplify TCR beta CDR3 from genomic DNA. First-round PCR employed TRBV- and TRBJ-specific primers for each gene. TCRdb re-called the multiplex PCR reads through MiXCR, storing one row per CDR3 protein. The sample holds approximately 22,000 distinct CDR3 sequences, roughly 47% seen once. Source: PBMCs, taken before or after stereotactic body radiation therapy (not recorded which). These receptors all stem from a donor over 45 with non-small cell lung cancer.

Concerning this clonotype itself: Since a much larger clone is just one base distant, this may be a read error. J is TRBJ1-5 and V is TRBV28, with D maybe TRBD1 (5 bases). Germline assignment: CDR1 MDHEN and CDR2 SYDVKM. The CDR3 has 16 amino acids. V lost 1 base and J lost 4, with 14 bases in between. The CDR3 nucleotides are TGTGCCAGCAGTTTATCTGAAAGGGGAAGGAATCAGCCCCAGCATTTT. This translates into CASSLSERGRNQPQHF.

This clonotype has a count of ten or more. The rearrangement joins TRBV27 to TRBJ2-1; TRBD2 is a possible D gene (5 bases). The germline V gene has CDR1 MNHEY and CDR2 SMNVEV (reference sequence). The CDR3 length is 15 residues. V dropped 2 bases and J dropped 7 bases, with 15 bases sitting between them. CDR3 DNA: TGTGCCAGCAGTTTAGCCGGAGGTACACATAATGAGCAGTTCTTC. Translating gives CASSLAGGTHNEQFF.

In this sample, this clonotype turned up many times. The genes are TRBV5-1 and TRBJ2-7; maybe TRBD1 (5 bases). The CDR3 is 11 residues long. Germline assignment: CDR1 SGHRS and CDR2 YFSETQ. With 5 bases removed from V and 2 bases from J, the gap between germline ends came to 5 bases. The CDR3 protein is CASRDTYEQYF. The DNA for the CDR3 is TGCGCCAGCAGGGACACCTACGAGCAGTACTTC.

This clonotype has just a few counts. Possible read error: a much larger clone is one base away. The rearrangement links TRBV5-1 to TRBJ2-7, with D hard to call. CDR3 size: 15 residues. Germline V gene sequence: CDR1 SGHRS, CDR2 YFSETQ. V shed 3 bases and J shed 6 bases, with 19 bases lying between them. The CDR3 is CASSSISEVRGEQYF. The CDR3 DNA sequence: TGCGCCAGCAGCTCAATATCCGAAGTGAGAGGCGAGCAGTACTTC.

This clonotype was detected many times. The V gene is TRBV5-1, the J gene TRBJ1-2; D gene unclear. The germline V gene encodes CDR1 SGHRS and CDR2 YFSETQ. Trimming shortened V by 2 bases and J by 0 bases, and 14 bases separated the two germline ends. This CDR3 spans 16 amino acids. CDR3 sequence: CASSFGGRVANYGYTF. The CDR3 region has the DNA TGCGCCAGCAGCTTTGGCGGACGGGTTGCTAACTATGGCTACACCTTC.

This clonotype occurred a few times. The V gene is TRBV5-1, the J gene TRBJ2-3; D remains ambiguous. V gave up 4 bases and J gave up 0 bases, with 15 bases separating them. This CDR3 is built from 16 residues. CDR1 and CDR2 (germline): SGHRS, YFSETQ. The CDR3 nucleotides read TGCGCCAGCAGCGTACCTACCGGTACCAGCACAGATACGCAGTATTTT. Protein sequence: CASSVPTGTSTDTQYF. Looking up the rest from reference TRBV5-1 and TRBJ2-3 gives the full variable domain: KAGVTQTPRYLIKTRGQQVTLSCSPISGHRSVSWYQQTPGQGLQFLFEYFSETQRNKGNFPGRFSGRQFSNSRSEMNVSTLELGDSALYLCASSVPTGTSTDTQYFGPGTRLTVL.

This clonotype was observed once. This chain connects TRBV20-1 to TRBJ2-1; D is possibly TRBD2 (5 bases). V gave up 3 bases and J gave up 7 bases, with 10 bases separating them. Germline V gene sequence: CDR1 DFQATT, CDR2 SNEGSKA (reference sequence). The CDR3 contains 12 residues. This chain's CDR3 is CSASRGPNEQFF. The CDR3 nucleotides read TGCAGTGCTAGCCGAGGGCCGAATGAGCAGTTCTTC.

This clonotype occurred many times. The rearrangement links TRBV12-3 or TRBV12-4 to TRBJ2-3; possibly TRBD2 for D (5 bases). The CDR3 sequence is 12 residues long. V lost 4 bases and J lost 4, with 6 bases in between. In DNA form, the CDR3 reads TGTGCCAGCAGTTCGGGATCAGATACGCAGTATTTT. Its protein product is CASSSGSDTQYF.

V is TRBV27 and J is TRBJ2-3; 13 nucleotides match TRBD2. Looked up from germline, CDR1 is MNHEY and CDR2 is SMNVEV (reference sequence). The CDR3 is made up of 16 amino acids. V was pared by 4 bases and J by 2 bases, with 3 bases of the junction left unmatched. This CDR3 is CASSSGLAGTTDTQYF. CDR3 DNA sequence: TGTGCCAGCAGTTCGGGACTAGCGGGGACCACAGATACGCAGTATTTT.

This clonotype has ten or more counts. CDR3 in amino acids: CASSSDYGYTF. The CDR3 DNA is TGTGCCAGCAGTTCTGACTATGGCTACACCTTC. The chain joins TRBV12-3 or TRBV12-4 to TRBJ1-2; D gene ambiguous. The CDR3 covers 11 residues. V shed 4 bases and J shed 3 bases, with 3 bases lying between them.

This clonotype came up many times. The chain links TRBV3-1 to TRBJ1-6, with 8 bases matching TRBD1. Germline loops: CDR1 LGHDT, CDR2 YNNKEL (reference sequence). The CDR3 sequence is 13 residues long. The ends lost 4 bases at V and 9 bases at J; junction bases unmatched: 2. The CDR3 DNA reads TGTGCCAGCAGCCGGACAGGGAGTTCACCCCTCCACTTT. Translation: CASSRTGSSPLHF.

Turning to this clonotype: A read error is likely here: a far larger clone is one base away. The genes are TRBV6-8 and TRBJ2-5, with 8 bases matching TRBD1. After removal of 6 bases from V and 4 bases from J, the junction contained 7 bases not matched to a gene. This CDR3 is 14 amino acids long. Germline CDR1 reads MNHGY; CDR2 reads SAAAGT. DNA for the CDR3: TGTGCCAGCAGCCGGACAGGGTGCGGAGAGACCCAGTACTTC. Protein product: CASSRTGCGETQYF.

There are many counts of this clonotype. This chain joins TRBV3-1 and TRBJ1-2; TRBD1 aligns across 7 bases. Germline CDR1 reads LGHDT; CDR2 reads YNNKEL (reference sequence). The CDR3 contains 15 residues. V lost 4 bases, J lost 8 bases, and 13 bases stayed unmatched. Here the CDR3 DNA reads TGTGCCAGCAGCCCCAGGGGGGGCGGACAAGGGGGCTACACCTTC. Translating it yields CASSPRGGGQGGYTF.

This clonotype was counted ten times or more. One end of the junction does not line up with germline, which may come from a read error. This chain joins TRBV9 and TRBJ1-5, with a tentative D call TRBD1 (5 bases). Looked up from germline, CDR1 is SGDLS and CDR2 is YYNGEE. The CDR3 runs to 14 residues. CDR3 sequence: CASNRGSSNQRQHF. The CDR3 DNA reads TGTGCCAGCAATCGGGGGTCGAGCAATCAGCGCCAGCATTTT.

The count of this clonotype is one. One junction end does not reproduce the germline sequence, and a read error may be involved. The V and J genes are TRBV28 and TRBJ1-5, with 9 bases matching TRBD1. CDR3 length equals 16 residues. Looked up from germline, CDR1 is MDHEN and CDR2 is SYDVKM. In DNA, the CDR3 is TGTTCCAGCAGGGGGACAGGGAGTTCTTGTGGTCAGCCCCAGCATTTT. This codes for CSSRGTGSSCGQPQHF.

A remark on this clonotype: A much larger clone sits a single nucleotide away, making a read error possible. The rearrangement links TRBV29-1 to TRBJ2-7; a possible D gene is TRBD1 (7 bases). There are 13 residues in the CDR3. Trimming cost V 2 bases and J 7 bases, with 15 bases left between them. CDR1 and CDR2 (germline): SQVTM, ANQGSEA. Written as DNA, the CDR3 is TGCAGCGTTGAATCCGGGACAGCGGGTGAGCAGTACTTC. It specifies CSVESGTAGEQYF.

This clonotype is termed medium-sized. This chain uses TRBV19 with TRBJ2-3; 8 nucleotides line up with TRBD2. Germline trimming cut 3 bases from V and 4 bases from J; bases unmatched to any gene: 12. The germline CDR1 and CDR2 sequences are LNHDA and SQIVND (reference sequence). This CDR3 is built from 17 residues. The CDR3: CASSMRPISGVPDTQYF. As DNA, the CDR3 is TGTGCCAGTAGTATGCGTCCAATTAGCGGGGTCCCAGATACGCAGTATTTT. The entire variable domain, with the rest obtained from reference TRBV19 and TRBJ2-3, is as follows: DGGITQSPKYLFRKEGQNVTLSCEQNLNHDAMYWYRQDPGQGLRLIYYSQIVNDFQKGDIAEGYSVSREKKESFPLTVTSAQKNPTAFYLCASSMRPISGVPDTQYFGPGTRLTVL.

This clonotype was found many times. J is TRBJ2-7 and V is TRBV7-2, with D unresolved. V lost 5 bases and J 4 bases, leaving 9 bases between the germline ends. The CDR3 is 12 residues long. CDR1 and CDR2 (germline): SGHTA, FQGNSA. CDR3 DNA: TGTGCCAGCAGCGTAAGAAGTTACGAGCAGTACTTC. It encodes CASSVRSYEQYF.

This clonotype was seen ten or more times. The rearrangement joins TRBV10-3 to TRBJ1-5; 8 nucleotides line up with TRBD1. Germline V CDR1 and CDR2: ENHRY, SYGVKD. This CDR3 region has 14 residues. Germline trimming cut 6 bases from V and 5 bases from J; bases unmatched to any gene: 6. In DNA form, the CDR3 reads TGTGCCATCAGCCGGGACAGGACTTATCAGCCCCAGCATTTT. Residues: CAISRDRTYQPQHF.